Below are 32 T cell receptor beta chains sequenced from a single sample in a study of post-analysis software for immune sequencing data. Study results and limitations: Elevated frequency relative to controls characterized about 5 TRBV segments in patients, TRBV5-6, TRBV5-1 and TRBV20-1 among them.

Included in the TCR beta cDNA libraries were unique molecular identifiers. Using its own MiXCR run on the PCR reads, TCRdb lists one record per CDR3 protein. Of hundreds of thousands of distinct CDR3 sequences listed, less than 40% are singletons. These receptors' targets are unknown. The sequenced sample was blood. The receptors here all came from a girl aged 2-9 years with multiple sclerosis.

The V and J genes are TRBV3-1 and TRBJ2-3; 14 positions match TRBD2. CDR3 length: 16 amino acids. The V segment lost 3 bases and the J segment 4 bases; nucleotides outside the gene matches: 3. The germline V gene has CDR1 LGHDT and CDR2 YNNKEL (reference sequence). Here the CDR3 DNA reads TGTGCCAGCAGCCAGGGACTAGCGGGGGAAGCAGATACGCAGTATTTT. Amino acid sequence: CASSQGLAGEADTQYF.

The V gene is TRBV12-3 or TRBV12-4, the J gene TRBJ2-1; 8 bases align to TRBD2. The V and J ends lost 6 bases and 7 bases, in that order; junction bases with no gene match: 11. The CDR3 consists of 15 residues. As DNA, the CDR3 is TGTGCCAGCAGGACTGGGACTAGTGTGGGGAATGAGCAGTTCTTC. Amino acids: CASRTGTSVGNEQFF.

To note about this clonotype: Compared with germline, one end of the junction differs, possibly owing to a read error. The genes are TRBV7-3 and TRBJ2-7, with D perhaps assigned TRBD1 or TRBD2 (6 bases each). The J call may be mistaken, given a closer DNA end match to TRBJ2-5. CDR3 length: 16 residues. Germline V gives CDR1 SGHTA, CDR2 FQGTGA. The CDR3 DNA sequence: TGTGCCTGCAGCTTGGGGAGGTATACAGGGAGAGAGACCCAGTACTTC. Translating gives CACSLGRYTGRETQYF.

Concerning this clonotype: The junction shows a germline mismatch at one end, possibly a read error. The chain combines TRBV10-3 with TRBJ1-1; TRBD1 is a possible D gene (5 bases). The CDR3 is 12 residues long. The germline V gene encodes CDR1 ENHRY and CDR2 SYGVKD. CDR3 sequence reads: CAISKGNTEAFF. DNA for the CDR3: TGTGCCATCAGCAAGGGGAACACTGAAGCCTTCTTT.

The CDR3 region has the DNA TGTGCCAGCAGCTTAAAACACCCAGATACGCAGTATTTT. As protein: CASSLKHPDTQYF. This rearrangement joins TRBV7-3 to TRBJ2-3; D gene unclear. Trimming took 1 base from V and 4 from J, leaving 6 bases between them. Germline lookup yields CDR1 SGHTA and CDR2 FQGTGA. This CDR3 contains 13 residues.

The chain recombines TRBV5-6 with TRBJ1-2; D remains ambiguous. There are 14 residues in the CDR3. The germline gives CDR1 SGHDT, CDR2 YYEEEE. Trimming removed 4 bases at V and 4 bases at J, with 14 bases between. This CDR3 reads CASSLNGVPYGYTF. DNA for the CDR3: TGTGCCAGCAGCCTGAACGGGGTCCCCTATGGCTACACCTTC.

Only a few counts were recorded for this clonotype. A junction end diverges from the germline sequence, so it may reflect a read error. The chain is built from TRBV7-6 and TRBJ2-6, with a possible D match to TRBD1 (6 bases). The CDR3 totals 19 residues. CDR1 SGHVS and CDR2 FNYEAQ come from the germline V gene. The CDR3 region has the DNA TGTGCCAGCAGCCGGCCATGGGCAGACAGGCTCTCTGGGGCCAACGTCCGGACTTTC. This sequence encodes CASSRPWADRLSGANVRTF.

The rearrangement joins TRBV28 to TRBJ2-1; 9 bases fit TRBD1. CDR3 size: 15 residues. The J segment lost 2 bases and the V segment lost 9 bases, leaving 8 bases of the junction unmatched. Germline assignment: CDR1 MDHEN and CDR2 SYDVKM. The chain's CDR3 is CASTVGTGPYNEQFF. The CDR3 DNA reads as TGTGCCAGTACGGTTGGGACAGGGCCCTACAATGAGCAGTTCTTC.

The chain employs TRBV11-2 and TRBJ2-3, with 13 bases that match TRBD2. Germline V CDR1 and CDR2: SGHAT, FQNNGV. Unmatched junction bases numbered 13, after V lost 5 bases and J lost 8 bases. CDR3 size: 17 residues. CDR3 DNA sequence: TGTGCCAGCAGCCCCAAGACTAGCGGGGGGCCATACAGTACGCAGTATTTT. Translating gives CASSPKTSGGPYSTQYF.

V gene TRBV27 combines with J gene TRBJ1-5, with a weak D call TRBD1 (6 bases). Trimming removed 7 bases from V and 4 bases from J, with 8 bases in between. CDR3 size: 12 residues. The germline V gene has CDR1 MNHEY and CDR2 SMNVEV (reference sequence). The CDR3 protein is CASTQGNQPQHF. CDR3 in DNA: TGTGCCAGCACTCAGGGGAATCAGCCCCAGCATTTT.

The rearrangement uses TRBV29-1 and TRBJ1-2, with 8 bases lining up with TRBD1. Germline-derived CDR1 and CDR2 are SQVTM and ANQGSEA. This CDR3 spans 14 amino acids. Trimming took 5 bases from V and 6 from J; bases not matched to a gene: 11. The chain's CDR3 is CSVPTRTGRDGYTF. The CDR3 DNA reads as TGCAGCGTTCCGACCCGGACAGGGCGGGATGGCTACACCTTC.

V is TRBV9 and J is TRBJ2-5; D gene ambiguous. Trimming cost V 0 bases and J 2 bases, with 14 bases left between them. CDR3 length: 16 amino acids. Germline V gives CDR1 SGDLS, CDR2 YYNGEE. In DNA, the CDR3 is TGTGCCAGCAGCGTAGGGGCAGTAATATATCAAGAGACCCAGTACTTC. It yields the protein CASSVGAVIYQETQYF.

In its sample, this clonotype was seen a few times. The J gene is TRBJ1-4, the V gene TRBV18, with unresolved D. Germline V gene sequence: CDR1 KGHSH, CDR2 LQKENI. CDR3 length equals 14 residues. V lost 6 bases and J lost 7, with 15 bases in between. The DNA of the CDR3 is TGTGCCAGCTCGACGGGTGGACCCGGTGAAAAACTGTTTTTT. Translated: CASSTGGPGEKLFF.

This clonotype was observed a handful of times. This sequence joins TRBV7-9 and TRBJ1-2, with no clear D. Germline CDR1 and CDR2: SEHNR and FQNEAQ (reference sequence). This CDR3 region has 14 residues. V was shortened by 0 bases and J by 4 bases, with 9 bases between the two germline ends. The CDR3, as DNA: TGTGCCAGCAGCTTAGCGAGGGAGACCTATGGCTACACCTTC. Translating it yields CASSLARETYGYTF.

The rearrangement links TRBV29-1 to TRBJ2-2, with no clear D. Germline V gene sequence: CDR1 SQVTM, CDR2 ANQGSEA. The CDR3 contains 10 residues. Between the trimmed V and J ends, which lost 7 bases and 6 bases, there was a span of 6 bases. CDR3 amino acids: CSAKAGELFF. CDR3 coding DNA: TGCAGCGCAAAAGCCGGGGAGCTGTTTTTT.

This chain uses TRBV5-1 with TRBJ2-7, with 7 bases identical to TRBD2. Germline CDR1 SGHRS, CDR2 YFSETQ. V shed 4 bases and J 3 bases; nucleotides not matched to a gene: 10. This CDR3 spans 15 amino acids. CDR3 in DNA: TGCGCCAGCAGCGCACTAGCGTCCACCTACTACGAGCAGTACTTC. Protein: CASSALASTYYEQYF. Variable domain in full (rest from reference TRBV5-1 and TRBJ2-7): KAGVTQTPRYLIKTRGQQVTLSCSPISGHRSVSWYQQTPGQGLQFLFEYFSETQRNKGNFPGRFSGRQFSNSRSEMNVSTLELGDSALYLCASSALASTYYEQYFGPGTRLTVT.

The chain has TRBV29-1 and TRBJ1-1; D is perhaps TRBD1 (6 bases). Trimming took 5 bases from V and 0 from J, leaving 10 bases between them. The CDR3 runs to 13 residues. CDR1 and CDR2 (germline): SQVTM, ANQGSEA. The CDR3 bases are TGCAGCGTTTCCCGACAGGTGAACACTGAAGCTTTCTTT. This translates into CSVSRQVNTEAFF.

CDR3 in amino acids: CASGYNTEAFF. In nucleotides, the CDR3 is TGTGCCAGCGGCTACAACACTGAAGCTTTCTTT. The rearrangement joins TRBV6-6 to TRBJ1-1, with D unresolved. The V gene's germline CDR1 is MNHNY and CDR2 SVGAGI (reference sequence). The CDR3 length is 11 residues. The V end was cut by 8 bases, the J end by 2 bases, with 6 bases between.

CDR3 region: CSVTVPGQGFNEQFF. CDR3 coding DNA: TGCAGCGTTACAGTCCCGGGACAGGGGTTCAATGAGCAGTTCTTC. V is TRBV29-1 and J is TRBJ2-1, with 10 bases aligning to TRBD1. Germline V gene lookup returns CDR1 SQVTM and CDR2 ANQGSEA. CDR3 length: 15 amino acids. V was pared by 5 bases and J by 6 bases, with 10 bases of the junction left unmatched.

The chain recombines TRBV6-5 with TRBJ2-4, with D unclear. V lost 4 bases, J lost 13 bases, and 14 bases lay in between. Germline V gene lookup returns CDR1 MNHEY and CDR2 SVGAGI. CDR3 size: 12 residues. CDR3 sequence reads: CASSSPVGEQYF. The CDR3 bases are TGTGCCAGCAGTTCCCCTGTCGGAGAGCAGTACTTC.

The chain combines TRBV12-3 or TRBV12-4 with TRBJ2-7, with a possible D match to TRBD2 (5 bases). V lost 1 base, J lost 3 bases, and 10 bases lay in between. This CDR3 has 14 residues. CDR3 nucleotides: TGTGCCAGCAGTTTAGACCCCGGGAACTACGAGCAGTACTTC. Amino acid sequence: CASSLDPGNYEQYF.

The genes are TRBV24-1 and TRBJ2-1; 9 bases align to TRBD1. Trimming cost V 5 bases and J 8 bases; bases outside gene matches: 0. In germline, CDR1 is KGHDR, CDR2 SFDVKD. The CDR3 has 12 residues. The DNA for the CDR3 is TGTGCCACCAGTGGACAGGGGGATGAGCAGTTCTTC. Translated: CATSGQGDEQFF.

The gene calls are TRBV5-1 and TRBJ2-3; TRBD1 matches 7 bases. This CDR3 has 14 amino acids. The J segment lost 2 bases and the V segment lost 3 bases, leaving 3 bases of the junction unmatched. Looked up from germline, CDR1 is SGHRS and CDR2 is YFSETQ. The CDR3 region has the DNA TGCGCCAGCAGCTCCGGGACAGTCACAGATACGCAGTATTTT. Its protein product is CASSSGTVTDTQYF.

This clonotype was counted only a few times. The gene calls are TRBV6-5 and TRBJ2-1, with D possibly matching TRBD2 (6 bases). V dropped 2 bases and J dropped 4 bases, with 21 bases sitting between them. Germline V lookup: CDR1 MNHEY, CDR2 SVGAGI. This CDR3 is 18 amino acids long. In DNA, the CDR3 is TGTGCCAGCAGTTACCTCTCGGTTTCGGGAGTAATGTACAATGAGCAGTTCTTC. Translated: CASSYLSVSGVMYNEQFF.

This clonotype has just a few counts. CDR3 nucleotides: TGTGCCAGCAGCCAGAACAGGATCGAGTACTTC. It yields the protein CASSQNRIEYF. The rearrangement links TRBV3-1 to TRBJ2-5; possible D gene TRBD1, 5 bases. The CDR3 runs to 11 residues. Deletions cut 3 bases from V and 12 bases from J, with 11 bases between. Germline CDR1 LGHDT, CDR2 YNNKEL (reference sequence).

The chain couples TRBV19 to TRBJ2-1, with 9 nucleotides matching TRBD2. The length of the CDR3 is 16 residues. Germline CDR1 reads LNHDA; CDR2 reads SQIVND (reference sequence). Trimming at V came to 2 bases and at J to 2 bases, leaving 4 bases not matched to a gene. Here the CDR3 DNA reads TGTGCCAGTAGTATATCTAGCGGGATCCCCTACAATGAGCAGTTCTTC. Its protein product is CASSISSGIPYNEQFF.

The V call is TRBV4-1, the J call TRBJ2-7, with D perhaps TRBD1 or TRBD2 (6 bases each). Germline V gene data show CDR1 as MGHRA and CDR2 as YSYEKL. The CDR3 runs to 15 residues. V was clipped by 2 bases and J by 4 bases, with 15 bases between them. The CDR3 sequence is CASSQIGGGAYEQYF. The CDR3 DNA is TGCGCCAGCAGCCAAATCGGAGGGGGAGCGTACGAGCAGTACTTC.

V is TRBV20-1 and J is TRBJ2-1, with D perhaps TRBD2 (6 bases). CDR1 is DFQATT, CDR2 SNEGSKA, per germline (reference sequence). This CDR3 spans 16 amino acids. V lost 1 base, J lost 0 bases, and 13 bases lay in between. The CDR3 loop is CSARAKLANSYNEQFF. The CDR3 bases are TGCAGTGCTAGAGCAAAGCTAGCGAACTCCTACAATGAGCAGTTCTTC.

A few counts support this clonotype. The genes are TRBV7-9 and TRBJ2-1; either TRBD1 or TRBD2 may fit D (5 bases each). The CDR3 is 16 residues long. Trimming cost V 0 bases and J 7 bases, with 16 bases left between them. CDR1 is SEHNR and CDR2 is FQNEAQ in the germline V gene (reference sequence). CDR3 nucleotides: TGTGCCAGCAGCTTAGCTTTTGGGGCAGGGAGAAATGAGCAGTTCTTC. It encodes CASSLAFGAGRNEQFF.

The chain joins TRBV9 to TRBJ2-1, with 10 bases fitting TRBD2. CDR1 SGDLS and CDR2 YYNGEE come from the germline V gene. This CDR3 contains 16 residues. J was trimmed by 4 bases and V by 4 bases; bases with no gene match: 8. CDR3 in amino acids: CASSPRGLAAYNEQFF. The CDR3 bases are TGTGCCAGCAGCCCACGAGGACTAGCGGCGTACAATGAGCAGTTCTTC.

The chain links TRBV29-1 to TRBJ2-5; TRBD2 might be the D (5 bases). The CDR3 length is 14 residues. Germline loops: CDR1 SQVTM, CDR2 ANQGSEA. Trimming took off 1 base at V and 7 bases at J, with 16 bases between the two ends. CDR3 in amino acids: CSVEVTGRRGTQYF. CDR3 nucleotides: TGCAGCGTTGAAGTTACGGGCCGCCGGGGGACCCAGTACTTC.

The count of this clonotype is one. The chain recombines TRBV6-1 with TRBJ2-7, with a tentative D call TRBD2 (5 bases). This CDR3 contains 14 residues. The germline V gene has CDR1 MNHNS and CDR2 SASEGT. Trimming cost V 6 bases and J 0 bases, with 12 bases left between them. The CDR3 DNA reads as TGTGCCAGCAGGGAGGTAGCGAACTCCTACGAGCAGTACTTC. It is translated as CASREVANSYEQYF.